This T cell receptor (beta chain) was observed in a study of T cells after yellow fever vaccination. This clonotype was counted only a few times. Antigen unknown. Regarding the study as a whole: From the bulk population, abundant clonotypes could contaminate and appear within FACS-sorted repertoires.

The junction had 3 bases not matched to a gene; V was cut back by 0 bases and J by 4 bases. Germline CDR1 is LGHNA and CDR2 is YNFKEQ. The CDR3 contains 16 residues. In making TCR cDNA, 5'RACE template switching added a universal primer site and UMIs to it. One entry per CDR3 protein, called by TCRdb with MiXCR from the 5' RACE reads. There are 250,000 to 400,000 distinct CDR3 sequences in the sample; around 4.3% occur only once, and around 19% lies in the top ten. The chain joins TRBV4-2 to TRBJ2-7; 13 nucleotides align to TRBD2. The origin of this receptor is a man aged 18 to 30 who received the YFV17D yellow fever vaccine. This material consisted of PBMCs, taken 15 days after the yellow fever booster vaccination. CDR3 sequence: CASSQDRTSGSYEQYF. In DNA form, the CDR3 reads TGTGCCAGCAGCCAAGATCGGACTAGCGGGAGTTACGAGCAGTACTTC.